These T cell receptor beta chains were read from a single sample in a study of human T cells and chemical hapten exposure. MiXCR was run by TCRdb on the RACE reads, yielding one entry per CDR3 protein. The profile shows 330,000 or so distinct CDR3 sequences, roughly 6.3% of them singletons. The sample here was whole blood, taken in connection with sensitization to the hapten diphenylcyclopropenone (DPC). The receptors here all came from a woman under 30 with alopecia areata. Some clones in this sample may be carry-over from other donors' samples. Each CDR3 is given with its conserved first and last residue. D genes are given only for firm matches. Expanded clones get a size class; other rows say once, few or many, or leave the size out.

j_gene,d_gene,abundance,v_gene,CDR3nt,CDR3aa
TRBJ2-5,NA,few,TRBV9,TGTGCCAGCAGCCGGGTGGAAGGGACCCAGTACTTC,CASSRVEGTQYF
TRBJ1-3,NA,NA,TRBV5-1,TGCGCCAGCAGCCCCCAGGACAGCAGAAACACCATATATTTT,CASSPQDSRNTIYF
TRBJ2-3,NA,many,TRBV7-2,TGTGCCAGCAGCTTATGGGGAAGCACAGATACGCAGTATTTT,CASSLWGSTDTQYF
TRBJ2-2,TRBD2,NA,TRBV7-8,TGTGCCAGCAGCTTACTAGCGGGGGGCCCCACCGGGGAGCTGTTTTTT,CASSLLAGGPTGELFF
TRBJ1-1,NA,NA,TRBV6-6,TGTGCCAGCAGTATCGATCGAAGTGAAGCTTTCTTT,CASSIDRSEAFF
TRBJ2-7,TRBD1,NA,TRBV14,TGTGCCAGCAGCCAATTATTTTGGACAGGGCGACTCGAGCAGTACTTC,CASSQLFWTGRLEQYF
TRBJ1-1,NA,NA,TRBV20-1,TGCAGTGCTACTCAAATGAACACTGAAGCTTTCTTT,CSATQMNTEAFF
TRBJ1-1,NA,NA,TRBV4-2,TGTGCCAGCAGCCAAGAATCGGCGATGAACACTGAAGCTTTCTTT,CASSQESAMNTEAFF
TRBJ2-3,TRBD2,NA,TRBV9,TGTGCCAGCAGCGTAGAGGGCGGGGGACTAGTGTCCCTAGATACGCAGTATTTT,CASSVEGGGLVSLDTQYF
TRBJ1-1,NA,many,TRBV12-3/TRBV12-4,TGTGCCAGCACCTATACCGGCATGAACACTGAAGCTTTCTTT,CASTYTGMNTEAFF
TRBJ2-1,TRBD1,NA,TRBV25-1,TGTGCCAGCAGTCCACCGGGACAGGGGGGATCCCTCTTCTTC,CASSPPGQGGSLFF
TRBJ2-7,NA,few,TRBV20-1,TGCAGTGCTAGGCCAGGGGGGCCCTACGAGCAGTACTTC,CSARPGGPYEQYF
TRBJ1-5,TRBD1,NA,TRBV27,TGTGCCAGCAGTTCCAACAACAGGGGGCTTTATCAGCCCCAGCATTTT,CASSSNNRGLYQPQHF
TRBJ1-3,TRBD1,few,TRBV5-1,TGCGCCAGCAGCTCCGGGACAGCTGGAAACACCATATATTTT,CASSSGTAGNTIYF
TRBJ1-2,NA,few,TRBV7-3,TGTGCCAGCAGCCTCACCTCGGGGGAGGGCTACACCTTC,CASSLTSGEGYTF
TRBJ2-1,TRBD2,many,TRBV6-6,TGTGCCAGCAGCACCGGGACTAGCGAGGATTACCTTGAGCAGTTCTTC,CASSTGTSEDYLEQFF